The present T cell receptor (beta chain) was sequenced within a study of technical replicates of blood from a few donors. Per the germline V gene, CDR1 is LNHDA and CDR2 is SQIVND (reference sequence). The CDR3 contains 15 residues. The V and J ends lost 6 bases and 5 bases, in that order; junction bases with no gene match: 12. Profiled with immunoSEQ multiplex PCR; TCRdb holds only in-frame clones, not every one. The sample consists of 95,000 to 100,000 clones, approximately 94% of them appearing once. The chain has TRBV19 and TRBJ2-7; 8 bases map to TRBD2. Sequenced input: T cells isolated from PBMCs. The origin of this receptor is a human donor in good health. The CDR3 protein is CASRAFSGGRNEQYF. DNA of the CDR3: TGTGCCAGTAGAGCGTTCTCGGGGGGGAGGAACGAGCAGTACTTC.